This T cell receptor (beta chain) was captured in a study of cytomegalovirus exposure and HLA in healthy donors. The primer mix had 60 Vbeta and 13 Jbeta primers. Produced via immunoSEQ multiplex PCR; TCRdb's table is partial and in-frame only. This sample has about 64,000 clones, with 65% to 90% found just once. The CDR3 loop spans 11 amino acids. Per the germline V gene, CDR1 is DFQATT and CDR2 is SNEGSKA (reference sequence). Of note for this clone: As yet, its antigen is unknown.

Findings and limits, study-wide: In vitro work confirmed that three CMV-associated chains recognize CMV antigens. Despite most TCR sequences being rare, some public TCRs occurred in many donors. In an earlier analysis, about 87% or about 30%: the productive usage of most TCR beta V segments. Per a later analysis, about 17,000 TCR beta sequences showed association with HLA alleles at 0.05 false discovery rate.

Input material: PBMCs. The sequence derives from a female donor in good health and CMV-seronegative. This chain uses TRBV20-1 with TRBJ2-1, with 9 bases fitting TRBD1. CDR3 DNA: TGCAGCGGGACAGGGATCCATGAGCAGTTCTTC. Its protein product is CSGTGIHEQFF.